Described below is a single T cell receptor (beta chain) sequence and its context. In this sample, this clone turned up once. No antigen is known for it. The input lacks base qualities; no much larger clone sits a single base away. The CDR3, from cysteine to phenylalanine, totals 14 residues. Solely the CDR3 DNA is kept, with 42 bases framed from the first base. The germline V gene gives CDR1 as KGHSH and CDR2 as LQKENI. V is reduced by 4 bases and J by 2 bases, leaving a spacing of 9 bases between them. TCRbeta CDR3 regions were amplified from genomic DNA using the immunoSEQ Assay, a bias-controlled multiplex PCR. Per the source publication's procedure: The number of nucleated cells in each sample was estimated by amplification of reference gene primers within the assay. To quantify the absolute abundance of each unique TCRbeta CDR3 rearrangement, sequence reads were collapsed and filtered. For each sample, productive Simpson clonality was calculated as the square root of Simpson's diversity index across productive rearrangements. TCRdb carries this immuneACCESS record with in-frame sequences only. Its versions omit some clonotypes, under half of them owing to an unresolved V gene in the studies checked, with the rest unexplained. V and J calls and clone size are as listed in that table; D and trimming were resolved from the DNA. This sample is represented by just under 20,000 clones; 70% to 90% of them were singletons. The ten largest clones represent roughly 31% of the sample.

The collaborating institutions used their own protocols to collect whole blood in K2EDTA tubes. For TCRbeta analysis, collaborator samples were shipped as frozen whole blood, as isolated PBMCs, or as DNA extracted from either sample type. The data were taken from a study of blood T cell repertoires in COVID-19 (dated by TCRdb to the early 2020s). Study-level background: Samples covering the acute and convalescent phases of COVID-19 were provided by collaborators in the United States, Italy and Spain. Where available, HLA class I and class II types were obtained from metadata supplied by the sample provider rather than from assay-based typing. Samples were obtained from the ongoing ImmuneRACE study (first 160 participants) and from 1,000 to 1,500 subjects provided by 6 global collaborators. The material from the prospective study consisted of cDNA or gDNA derived from T cells, B-cell-depleted T cells, or PBMCs. The repertoires were released in a freely available public database intended as a resource for research on the immune response to SARS-CoV-2. A de-identified subject ID, COVID-19 status, age in years and sex were almost always included in the sample metadata. Deeply sampled blood TCRbeta repertoires from subjects exposed to, actively infected with, or recovered from COVID-19 were included in the dataset.

Results the study describes overall, beyond this receptor: Clinical and demographic metadata were provided uncurated, with the amount varying by source and participant.

The receptor comes from a human donor with active COVID-19. The donor label of this sample is uncertain. Recombination linked TRBV18 to TRBJ1-5, with the D gene call left open. Specimen: peripheral blood. The DNA sequence is given as TGTGCCAGCTCACTAAGTCGGGGCAATCAGCCCCAGCATTTT. This encodes CASSLSRGNQPQHF.